This record covers a single T cell receptor beta chain. The entry originates in a study of blood T cell repertoires in COVID-19. Overall study: Acute-phase and convalescent COVID-19 samples originated in the United States, Italy and Spain. Sources were T cells, B-cell-depleted T cells, or PBMCs; the material itself was cDNA or gDNA.

Original data processing: Estimates of nucleated cell counts were drawn from the amplification of reference gene primers. Clones were read by immunoSEQ multiplex PCR, and TCRdb kept only the in-frame ones, dropping some. V and J calls and clone size come straight from that table; D and trimming were deduced from the DNA. The table records about 14,000 clones, around 87% of them present only once. The ends lost 1 base at V and 0 bases at J; junction bases unmatched: 4. Germline V gene sequence: CDR1 MNHEY, CDR2 SMNVEV (reference sequence). This CDR3 is built from 16 residues. The receptor comes from a man in his sixties with acute or convalescent COVID-19. The rearrangement links TRBV27 to TRBJ2-3, with 7 bases identical to TRBD2. Sequencing input: peripheral blood. The CDR3 DNA follows: TGTGCCAGCAGTTTATTCGGTAGCGGGAGCACAGATACGCAGTATTTT. Its protein product is CASSLFGSGSTDTQYF.